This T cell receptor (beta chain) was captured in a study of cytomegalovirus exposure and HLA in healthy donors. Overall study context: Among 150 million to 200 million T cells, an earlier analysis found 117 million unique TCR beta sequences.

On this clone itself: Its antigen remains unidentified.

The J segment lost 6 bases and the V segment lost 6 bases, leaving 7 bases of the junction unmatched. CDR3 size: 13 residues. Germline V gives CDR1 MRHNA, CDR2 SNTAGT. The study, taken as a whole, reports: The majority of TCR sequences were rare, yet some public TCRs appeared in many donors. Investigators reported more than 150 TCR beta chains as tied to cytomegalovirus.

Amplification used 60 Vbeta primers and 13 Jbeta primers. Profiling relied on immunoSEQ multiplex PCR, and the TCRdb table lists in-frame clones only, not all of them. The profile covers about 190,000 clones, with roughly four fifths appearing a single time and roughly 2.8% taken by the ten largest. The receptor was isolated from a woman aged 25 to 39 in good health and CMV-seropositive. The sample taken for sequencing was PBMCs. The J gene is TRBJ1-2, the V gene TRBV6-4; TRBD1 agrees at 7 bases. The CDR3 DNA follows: TGTGCCAGCAGCGTGACAGGGAGAGATGGCTACACCTTC. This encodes CASSVTGRDGYTF.